One sample yielded the 15 T cell receptor beta chains listed below, sequenced in a study of blood T cell repertoires in COVID-19. Profiled with immunoSEQ multiplex PCR; TCRdb holds only in-frame clones, not every one. Here the sample spans about 340,000 clones, about 87% being singletons. The sample comprised peripheral blood. These receptors originate from a woman in her 50s with COVID-19, enrolled during active disease.

The chain combines TRBV15 with TRBJ2-5, with D maybe TRBD1 (5 bases). Germline V lookup: CDR1 LNHNV, CDR2 YYDKDF (reference sequence). CDR3 length: 13 residues. V lost 0 bases, J lost 5 bases, and 7 bases lay in between. CDR3 sequence reads: CATSRDQGETQYF. The DNA for the CDR3 is TGTGCCACCAGCAGAGATCAGGGTGAGACCCAGTACTTC.

This chain joins TRBV11-2 and TRBJ1-2; TRBD1 agrees at 7 bases. Germline CDR1 reads SGHAT; CDR2 reads FQNNGV. This CDR3 has 15 residues. J lost 6 bases, V lost 4 bases, and 11 bases had no gene match. CDR3 protein: CASSSFLQGTDGYTF. The CDR3 region has the DNA TGTGCCAGCAGCTCATTCTTACAGGGGACGGATGGCTACACCTTC.

V and J are TRBV10-3 and TRBJ1-1; a weak D match, TRBD1 (5 bases). V lost 6 bases, J lost 3 bases, and 11 bases lay in between. Per the germline V gene, CDR1 is ENHRY and CDR2 is SYGVKD. This CDR3 spans 13 amino acids. The chain's CDR3 is CAIRGGEDTEAFF. In nucleotides, the CDR3 is TGTGCCATCAGGGGAGGGGAGGACACTGAAGCTTTCTTT.

The chain carries TRBV5-1 and TRBJ1-6; tentatively, D is TRBD1 (5 bases). Trimming shortened V by 0 bases and J by 8 bases, and 18 bases separated the two germline ends. CDR1 and CDR2 (germline): SGHRS, YFSETQ. CDR3 length: 17 amino acids. The CDR3 sequence: CASSLAGDAGLDSPLHF. Here the CDR3 DNA reads TGCGCCAGCAGCTTGGCCGGCGATGCGGGGCTGGATTCACCCCTCCACTTT. The full variable domain, its missing parts supplied by reference TRBV5-1 and TRBJ1-6, is KAGVTQTPRYLIKTRGQQVTLSCSPISGHRSVSWYQQTPGQGLQFLFEYFSETQRNKGNFPGRFSGRQFSNSRSEMNVSTLELGDSALYLCASSLAGDAGLDSPLHFGNGTRLTVT.

The chain carries TRBV18 and TRBJ2-7; a possible D gene is TRBD1 (6 bases). With 2 bases removed from V and 0 bases from J, the gap between germline ends came to 14 bases. Germline values: CDR1 KGHSH, CDR2 LQKENI. The CDR3 is made up of 16 amino acids. CDR3 amino acids: CASSPNTAGVSYEQYF. In DNA, the CDR3 is TGTGCCAGCTCACCAAATACCGCAGGGGTCTCCTACGAGCAGTACTTC.

V and J are TRBV5-1 and TRBJ2-5; D is undetermined. Germline V gene lookup returns CDR1 SGHRS and CDR2 YFSETQ. This CDR3 has 14 amino acids. V was trimmed by 0 bases and J by 6 bases, leaving 12 bases between them. The CDR3 sequence: CASSLGMGDKTQYF. For the CDR3, the DNA is TGCGCCAGCAGCTTGGGTATGGGTGACAAGACCCAGTACTTC.

V is TRBV27 and J is TRBJ1-2, with 9 bases matching TRBD1. V lost 3 bases to trimming and J lost 6 bases; unmatched junction nucleotides: 8. Germline assignment: CDR1 MNHEY and CDR2 SMNVEV (reference sequence). The CDR3 loop spans 15 amino acids. CDR3 sequence (DNA): TGTGCCAGCAGTTTCCATACAGGGGGCCGAGATGGCTACACCTTC. It specifies CASSFHTGGRDGYTF.

V and J are TRBV18 and TRBJ1-1, with 9 bases lining up with TRBD1. Germline V CDR1 and CDR2: KGHSH, LQKENI. This CDR3 comprises 15 residues. V was pared by 3 bases and J by 6 bases, with 8 bases of the junction left unmatched. The CDR3: CASSPIQGAEAEAFF. CDR3 in DNA: TGTGCCAGCTCACCCATACAGGGGGCCGAGGCTGAAGCTTTCTTT.

The CDR3 region is CASRSGTGDGNTIYF. DNA of the CDR3: TGTGCCAGCAGATCCGGGACAGGGGATGGAAACACCATATATTTT. This chain connects TRBV6-6 to TRBJ1-3; TRBD1 matches at 10 bases. CDR3 length: 15 amino acids. Germline V gene data show CDR1 as MNHNY and CDR2 as SVGAGI (reference sequence). Trimming took 6 bases from V and 3 from J; bases not matched to a gene: 5.

The chain recombines TRBV7-6 with TRBJ2-7, with 7 bases matching TRBD1. Germline V CDR1 and CDR2: SGHVS, FNYEAQ. The CDR3 covers 14 residues. Trimming took 5 bases from V and 3 from J; bases not matched to a gene: 7. CDR3 DNA sequence: TGTGCCAGCAGCCCTAGACAGGGATTCTACGAGCAGTACTTC. Its translation: CASSPRQGFYEQYF. The full variable domain, its missing parts supplied by reference TRBV7-6 and TRBJ2-7, is GAGVSQSPRYKVTKRGQDVALRCDPISGHVSLYWYRQALGQGPEFLTYFNYEAQQDKSGLPNDRFSAERPEGSISTLTIQRTEQRDSAMYRCASSPRQGFYEQYFGPGTRLTVT.

The V call is TRBV19, the J call TRBJ2-2, with D perhaps TRBD2 (6 bases). This CDR3 is 14 amino acids long. CDR1 is LNHDA and CDR2 is SQIVND in the germline V gene (reference sequence). With 7 bases removed from V and 2 bases from J, the gap between germline ends came to 11 bases. The chain's CDR3 is CASKRVPNTGELFF. Here the CDR3 DNA reads TGTGCCAGTAAGCGGGTCCCAAACACCGGGGAGCTGTTTTTT.

The chain carries TRBV24-1 and TRBJ2-1, with 13 bases lining up with TRBD2. V shed 9 bases and J 5 bases; nucleotides not matched to a gene: 6. The CDR3 contains 15 residues. CDR1 and CDR2 from the germline V gene are KGHDR and SFDVKD. The DNA of the CDR3 is TGTGCCACCGGAACTAGCGGGGGGGTCCACAATGAGCAGTTCTTC. Protein product: CATGTSGGVHNEQFF.

The chain carries TRBV30 and TRBJ1-2; D is undetermined. Per the germline V gene, CDR1 is GTSNPN and CDR2 is SVGIG (reference sequence). The CDR3 consists of 11 residues. V was clipped by 2 bases and J by 8 bases, with 9 bases between them. CDR3 in amino acids: CAWSRVLGYTF. The CDR3, as DNA: TGTGCCTGGAGTCGGGTTCTCGGCTACACCTTC.

The chain carries TRBV20-1 and TRBJ2-1; D might be TRBD2 (5 bases). The CDR3 sequence is 10 residues long. Between the trimmed V and J ends, which lost 4 bases and 8 bases, there was a span of 6 bases. Germline V CDR1 and CDR2: DFQATT, SNEGSKA (reference sequence). CDR3 in DNA: TGCAGTGCTATGGAGGATGAGCAGTTCTTC. Its protein is CSAMEDEQFF.

The rearrangement uses TRBV7-9 and TRBJ2-1, with TRBD2 identical over 13 bases. The CDR3 totals 17 residues. Germline trimming cut 2 bases from V and 8 bases from J; bases unmatched to any gene: 9. Germline V lookup: CDR1 SEHNR, CDR2 FQNEAQ (reference sequence). In DNA form, the CDR3 reads TGTGCCAGCAGCTTACCCACCGGGACTAGCGGGAACGATGAGCAGTTCTTC. Its translation: CASSLPTGTSGNDEQFF.